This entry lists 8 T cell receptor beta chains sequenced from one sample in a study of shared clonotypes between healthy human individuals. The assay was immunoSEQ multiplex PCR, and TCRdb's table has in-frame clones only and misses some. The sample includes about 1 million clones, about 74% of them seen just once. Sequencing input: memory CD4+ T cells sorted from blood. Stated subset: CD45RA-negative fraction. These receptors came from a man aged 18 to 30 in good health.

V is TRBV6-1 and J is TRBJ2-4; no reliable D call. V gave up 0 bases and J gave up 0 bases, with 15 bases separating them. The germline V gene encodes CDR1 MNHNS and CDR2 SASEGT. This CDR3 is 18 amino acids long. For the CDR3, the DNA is TGTGCCAGCAGTGAAGCCCAACTTGACTTCCTAGCCAAAAACATTCAGTACTTC. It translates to CASSEAQLDFLAKNIQYF.

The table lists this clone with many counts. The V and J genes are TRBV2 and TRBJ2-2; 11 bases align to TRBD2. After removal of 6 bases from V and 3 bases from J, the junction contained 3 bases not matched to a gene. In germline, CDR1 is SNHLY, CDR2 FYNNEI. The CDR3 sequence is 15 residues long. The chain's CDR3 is CASRGLAEDTGELFF. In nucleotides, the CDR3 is TGTGCCAGCAGGGGACTAGCGGAAGACACCGGGGAGCTGTTTTTT.

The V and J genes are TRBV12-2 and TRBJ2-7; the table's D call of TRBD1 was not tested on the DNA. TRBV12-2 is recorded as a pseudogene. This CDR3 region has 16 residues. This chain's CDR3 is CASRFPPGQGAREQYF. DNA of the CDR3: TGTGCAAGTCGCTTCCCCCCGGGACAGGGGGCGAGGGAGCAGTACTTC.

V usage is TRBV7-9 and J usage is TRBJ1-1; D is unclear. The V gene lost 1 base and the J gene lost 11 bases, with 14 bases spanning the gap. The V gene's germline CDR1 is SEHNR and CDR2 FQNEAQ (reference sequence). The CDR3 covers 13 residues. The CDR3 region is CASSLEPAPLAFF. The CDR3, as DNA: TGTGCCAGCAGCTTAGAGCCAGCCCCTTTGGCTTTCTTT.

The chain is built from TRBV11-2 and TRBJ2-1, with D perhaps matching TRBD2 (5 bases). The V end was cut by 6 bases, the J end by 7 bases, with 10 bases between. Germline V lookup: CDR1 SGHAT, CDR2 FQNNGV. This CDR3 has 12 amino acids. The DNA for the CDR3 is TGTGCCAGCAGAGTGGCGGGTAATGAGCAGTTCTTC. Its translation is CASRVAGNEQFF. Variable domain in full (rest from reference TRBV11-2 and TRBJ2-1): EAGVAQSPRYKIIEKRQSVAFWCNPISGHATLYWYQQILGQGPKLLIQFQNNGVVDDSQLPKDRFSAERLKGVDSTLKIQPAKLEDSAVYLCASRVAGNEQFFGPGTRLTVL.

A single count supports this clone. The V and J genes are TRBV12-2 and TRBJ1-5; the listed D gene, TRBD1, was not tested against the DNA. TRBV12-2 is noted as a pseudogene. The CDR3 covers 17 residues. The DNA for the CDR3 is TGTGCAAGTCGCCCTGGTTCTGGACAGAAAGGCAATCAGCCCCAGCATTTT. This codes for CASRPGSGQKGNQPQHF.

In DNA, the CDR3 is TGCGCCAGCAGTCGTACCGCAGGGGCGTACGAGCAGTACTTC. Translation: CASSRTAGAYEQYF. V is TRBV10-1 and J is TRBJ2-7; possible D gene TRBD1, 6 bases. The germline CDR1 and CDR2 sequences are WNHNN and SYGVQD (reference sequence). This CDR3 spans 14 amino acids. V lost 5 bases and J 4 bases, leaving 15 bases between the germline ends.

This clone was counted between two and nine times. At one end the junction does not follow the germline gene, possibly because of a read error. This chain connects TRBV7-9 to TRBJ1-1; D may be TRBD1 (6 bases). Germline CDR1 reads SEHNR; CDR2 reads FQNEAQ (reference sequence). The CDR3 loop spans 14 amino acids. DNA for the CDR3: TGTGCCAGCAGTCAACACACAGGGAACCCTGAAGCTTTCTTT. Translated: CASSQHTGNPEAFF. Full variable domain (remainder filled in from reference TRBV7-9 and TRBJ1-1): DTGVSQNPRHKITKRGQNVTFRCDPISEHNRLYWYRQTLGQGPEFLTYFQNEAQLEKSRLLSDRFSAERPKGSFSTLEIQRTEQGDSAMYLCASSQHTGNPEAFFGQGTRLTVV.